This entry lists 28 T cell receptor beta chains sequenced from one sample in a study of CD8+ T cells in alopecia areata. Reverse transcribed after extraction, RNA yielded cDNA as the sequencing template. Generated by immunoSEQ multiplex PCR, the TCRdb table keeps only in-frame clones and is missing some. The data contain 170,000 or so clones, about three fifths of them singletons. The treatment: oral pan-JAK inhibitor, 5-10 mg twice daily. The starting material was CD4+ T cells sorted from blood, obtained at week 4, from a patient treated with tofacitinib. These receptors all come from a human donor with alopecia areata.

Regarding this clone: The missing conserved phenylalanine or tryptophan at the end of this CDR3 makes a read error likely. The DNA is left out, because the CDR3 cannot be placed on it with certainty; the CDR3 is given as TCRdb lists it. CDR3 in amino acids: CASSLAAAC. This chain connects TRBV11-2 to TRBJ1-4. Per germline, CDR1 SGHAT and CDR2 FQNNGV. The length of the CDR3 is 9 amino acids, counting both ends.

The chain combines TRBV5-1 with TRBJ1-1, with 8 bases identical to TRBD1. The CDR3 contains 15 residues. The V segment lost 3 bases and the J segment 3 bases; nucleotides outside the gene matches: 7. Germline V gene sequence: CDR1 SGHRS, CDR2 YFSETQ. The CDR3 spells CASSYFTGGDTEAFF. The CDR3 DNA reads as TGCGCCAGCAGCTATTTTACAGGGGGGGACACTGAAGCTTTCTTT.

This clone was seen a few times. The chain joins TRBV25-1 to TRBJ2-3; 11 bases fit TRBD2. Germline V gene sequence: CDR1 MGHDK, CDR2 SYGVNS. The CDR3 runs 15 residues. J gave up 5 bases and V 4 bases, and 5 bases lay outside the gene matches. The CDR3 coding sequence is TGTGCCAGCAGTGTAGCGGGGGGGCCATTAGATACGCAGTATTTT. Protein product: CASSVAGGPLDTQYF. The full variable domain, in which reference TRBV25-1 and TRBJ2-3 provide the parts outside the CDR3, is EADIYQTPRYLVIGTGKKITLECSQTMGHDKMYWYQQDPGMELHLIHYSYGVNSTEKGDLSSESTVSRIRTEHFPLTLESARPSHTSQYLCASSVAGGPLDTQYFGPGTRLTVL.

This clone was observed a handful of times. This CDR3 is also generated by other DNA sequences in the sample. The chain employs TRBV25-1 and TRBJ1-1; D gene ambiguous. There are 11 residues in the CDR3. CDR1 and CDR2 (germline): MGHDK, SYGVNS. Trimming cost V 6 bases and J 5 bases, with 7 bases left between them. The CDR3 reads CASRRETEAFF. CDR3 coding DNA: TGTGCCAGCAGAAGGGAGACTGAAGCTTTCTTT.

The rearrangement links TRBV6-8 to TRBJ1-2; D gene unclear. CDR3 length equals 16 residues. V was clipped by 6 bases and J by 4 bases, with 21 bases between them. Germline V gives CDR1 MNHGY, CDR2 SAAAGT. This CDR3 reads CASSRTPAHRRYGYTF. For the CDR3, the DNA is TGTGCCAGCAGCCGAACCCCCGCCCACAGACGCTATGGCTACACCTTC.

The genes are TRBV11-2 and TRBJ2-1; possibly TRBD2 for D (7 bases). Germline CDR1 reads SGHAT; CDR2 reads FQNNGV. CDR3 size: 16 residues. V was cut by 2 bases and J by 4 bases, with 15 bases left in between. CDR3 loop: CASSLIGGQIYNEQFF. CDR3 sequence (DNA): TGTGCCAGCAGCTTAATCGGGGGGCAAATATACAATGAGCAGTTCTTC.

This chain links TRBV5-1 with TRBJ2-5; 12 nucleotides line up with TRBD1. Germline CDR1 and CDR2: SGHRS and YFSETQ. The V gene end was trimmed by 3 bases and the J gene end by 5 bases; junction bases not matched to a gene: 11. The CDR3 sequence is 17 residues long. This CDR3 is CASSYRWDRGQVETQYF. The CDR3 DNA reads TGCGCCAGCAGCTATCGATGGGACAGGGGGCAGGTTGAGACCCAGTACTTC.

The CDR3 coding sequence is TGTGCCTGGAGGGCCCCGACTAGCTGGTCCTACAATGAGCAGTTCTTC. It encodes CAWRAPTSWSYNEQFF. This rearrangement joins TRBV30 to TRBJ2-1, with TRBD2 matching over 7 bases. The CDR3 spans 16 residues. Germline CDR1 GTSNPN, CDR2 SVGIG (reference sequence). J gave up 1 base and V 3 bases, and 9 bases lay outside the gene matches.

V usage is TRBV30 and J usage is TRBJ1-2; a weak D match, TRBD1 (5 bases). The V end lost 1 base, the J end lost 8 bases, and 20 bases lay between the germline ends. From germline, CDR1 is GTSNPN and CDR2 SVGIG (reference sequence). This CDR3 is built from 15 residues. The CDR3 DNA sequence: TGTGCCTGGAGTGCCTTCATGACAGCCGCCGGAGGCTACACCTTC. This codes for CAWSAFMTAAGGYTF. Full variable domain (remainder filled in from reference TRBV30 and TRBJ1-2): SQTIHQWPATLVQPVGSPLSLECTVEGTSNPNLYWYRQAAGRGLQLLFYSVGIGQISSEVPQNLSASRPQDRQFILSSKKLLLSDSGFYLCAWSAFMTAAGGYTFGSGTRLTVV.

This chain connects TRBV29-1 to TRBJ2-1, with 7 bases matching TRBD1. V trimming: 3 bases; J trimming: 0 bases; junction bases outside the gene matches: 5. CDR1 and CDR2 from the germline V gene are SQVTM and ANQGSEA. The CDR3 is 15 residues long. The CDR3 DNA sequence: TGCAGCGTTGAGGAGACAGGGAGCTCCTACAATGAGCAGTTCTTC. Its translation is CSVEETGSSYNEQFF.

The chain recombines TRBV29-1 with TRBJ1-1, with 8 bases fitting TRBD1. Germline lookup yields CDR1 SQVTM and CDR2 ANQGSEA. The length of the CDR3 is 13 residues. V shed 7 bases, J shed 6 bases, and the junction held 10 bases outside the gene matches. The CDR3 sequence is CSAVSLQGAEAFF. The CDR3 region has the DNA TGCAGCGCCGTGTCGCTACAGGGGGCTGAAGCTTTCTTT. The variable domain in full, completed from reference TRBV29-1 and TRBJ1-1, reads SAVISQKPSRDICQRGTSLTIQCQVDSQVTMMFWYRQQPGQSLTLIATANQGSEATYESGFVIDKFPISRPNLTFSTLTVSNMSPEDSSIYLCSAVSLQGAEAFFGQGTRLTVV.

This clone has just a few counts. The genes are TRBV2 and TRBJ2-2, with D unclear. Germline CDR1 reads SNHLY; CDR2 reads FYNNEI. The CDR3 extends over 12 amino acids. V lost 5 bases and J lost 6, with 7 bases in between. The CDR3 protein is CASSWVPGELFF. The DNA for the CDR3 is TGTGCCAGCAGTTGGGTCCCCGGGGAGCTGTTTTTT.

This clone came up a few times. The V and J genes are TRBV21-1 and TRBJ2-7. TRBV21-1 is shown as a pseudogene. The CDR3 is 9 amino acids. The CDR3 loop reads CASSKGQYF. The CDR3 DNA sequence: TGTGCCAGCAGCAAAGGGCAGTACTTC.

V and J are TRBV29-1 and TRBJ2-1; 7 nucleotides line up with TRBD1. The junction had 14 bases not matched to a gene; V was cut back by 3 bases and J by 15 bases. This CDR3 has 13 residues. In germline, CDR1 is SQVTM, CDR2 ANQGSEA. The CDR3 nucleotides read TGCAGCGTTGAGACTACGACAGGGCATGGGTCGTTCTTC. Amino acid sequence: CSVETTTGHGSFF.

The chain links TRBV9 to TRBJ2-5; D is unresolved. The CDR3 length is 14 residues. Germline V lookup: CDR1 SGDLS, CDR2 YYNGEE. Trimming shortened V by 6 bases and J by 7 bases, and 19 bases separated the two germline ends. CDR3 loop: CASTPTAELRTQYF. The CDR3 DNA sequence: TGTGCCAGCACCCCCACGGCCGAACTAAGGACCCAGTACTTC. Variable domain in full (rest from reference TRBV9 and TRBJ2-5): DSGVTQTPKHLITATGQRVTLRCSPRSGDLSVYWYQQSLDQGLQFLIQYYNGEERAKGNILERFSAQQFPDLHSELNLSSLELGDSALYFCASTPTAELRTQYFGPGTRLLVL.

The J gene is TRBJ1-5, the V gene TRBV5-5, with 7 bases that match TRBD1. CDR1 is SGHKS, CDR2 YYEKEE, per germline (reference sequence). Trimming removed 4 bases from V and 1 base from J; junction bases left unmatched: 11. The CDR3 has 17 amino acids. CDR3 amino acids: CASSSRTGTLSNQPQHF. The CDR3 nucleotides read TGTGCCAGCAGCAGCCGGACAGGCACCCTAAGCAATCAGCCCCAGCATTTT.

This clone showed up just a few times. The rearrangement links TRBV29-1 to TRBJ2-3; 7 positions agree with TRBD2. Germline V gene data show CDR1 as SQVTM and CDR2 as ANQGSEA. J was trimmed by 6 bases and V by 6 bases; bases with no gene match: 12. This CDR3 has 14 amino acids. CDR3 amino acids: CSVDLAGLGDTQYF. The CDR3 DNA sequence: TGCAGCGTCGATTTAGCGGGTCTCGGGGATACGCAGTATTTT.

The chain carries TRBV5-1 and TRBJ2-5; D not certain. The CDR3 runs 13 residues. Germline assignment: CDR1 SGHRS and CDR2 YFSETQ. Deletions cut 4 bases from V and 2 bases from J, with 9 bases between. Here the CDR3 DNA reads TGCGCCAGCAGCGGGAACTCACAAGAGACCCAGTACTTC. Protein sequence: CASSGNSQETQYF.

This rearrangement joins TRBV2 to TRBJ1-4; possible D gene TRBD1, 5 bases. Trimming pared 3 bases from V and 13 bases from J, leaving 15 bases between. Germline values: CDR1 SNHLY, CDR2 FYNNEI. The CDR3 sequence is 13 residues long. The CDR3 nucleotides read TGTGCCAGCAGTGAGCTTGTTGGAAGGGGACTGTTTTTT. It specifies CASSELVGRGLFF. Drawing the rest from reference TRBV2 and TRBJ1-4, the complete variable domain is EPEVTQTPSHQVTQMGQEVILRCVPISNHLYFYWYRQILGQKVEFLVSFYNNEISEKSEIFDDQFSVERPDGSNFTLKIRSTKLEDSAMYFCASSELVGRGLFFGSGTQLSVL.

The chain combines TRBV29-1 with TRBJ2-1, with 12 bases identical to TRBD2. Germline V gene lookup returns CDR1 SQVTM and CDR2 ANQGSEA. This CDR3 has 13 residues. The V segment lost 5 bases and the J segment 5 bases; nucleotides outside the gene matches: 1. CDR3 sequence reads: CSVWTSGDNEQFF. The DNA for the CDR3 is TGCAGCGTTTGGACTAGCGGGGACAATGAGCAGTTCTTC.

The rearrangement uses TRBV5-1 and TRBJ2-5; 7 bases are a match to TRBD1. J lost 5 bases, V lost 6 bases, and 13 bases had no gene match. The CDR3 loop spans 15 amino acids. Looked up from germline, CDR1 is SGHRS and CDR2 is YFSETQ. The CDR3, as DNA: TGCGCCAGCACGCAATTGACAGGGATTGAGGAGACCCAGTACTTC. The encoded protein is CASTQLTGIEETQYF.

V and J are TRBV9 and TRBJ2-1, with D perhaps being TRBD1 or TRBD2 (7 bases each). With 0 bases removed from V and 8 bases from J, the gap between germline ends came to 18 bases. The germline CDR1 and CDR2 sequences are SGDLS and YYNGEE. The CDR3 extends over 16 amino acids. The CDR3 sequence: CASSVGWPGGRDEQFF. As DNA, the CDR3 is TGTGCCAGCAGCGTAGGCTGGCCAGGGGGGAGGGATGAGCAGTTCTTC.

This clone was detected only once. CDR3 DNA sequence: TGCAGCGTTGAAGCCTACAGGGAAATTAACTATGGCTACACCTTC. Protein: CSVEAYREINYGYTF. The chain joins TRBV29-1 to TRBJ1-2, with D perhaps TRBD1 (6 bases). The CDR3 extends over 15 amino acids. CDR1 is SQVTM and CDR2 is ANQGSEA in the germline V gene. Trimming took off 1 base at V and 1 base at J, with 13 bases between the two ends. The complete variable domain, with remaining parts taken from reference TRBV29-1 and TRBJ1-2, reads SAVISQKPSRDICQRGTSLTIQCQVDSQVTMMFWYRQQPGQSLTLIATANQGSEATYESGFVIDKFPISRPNLTFSTLTVSNMSPEDSSIYLCSVEAYREINYGYTFGSGTRLTVV.

The V call is TRBV30, the J call TRBJ1-1, with D unclear. This CDR3 comprises 16 residues. CDR1 is GTSNPN and CDR2 is SVGIG in the germline V gene (reference sequence). The V end was cut by 5 bases, the J end by 3 bases, with 22 bases between. CDR3 amino acids: CAWRSFGGLGDTEAFF. In DNA form, the CDR3 reads TGTGCCTGGCGGTCCTTTGGAGGGCTCGGGGACACTGAAGCTTTCTTT.

The rearrangement uses TRBV29-1 and TRBJ2-1, with D uncertain. Germline V CDR1 and CDR2: SQVTM, ANQGSEA. This CDR3 has 16 amino acids. V lost 0 bases to trimming and J lost 0 bases, with 12 bases between them. In DNA, the CDR3 is TGCAGCGTTGAAGATCGCAGGTCGAGCTCCTACAATGAGCAGTTCTTC. Translated: CSVEDRRSSSYNEQFF.

This rearrangement joins TRBV7-9 to TRBJ2-5; 8 nucleotides match TRBD1. J gave up 2 bases and V 7 bases, and 9 bases lay outside the gene matches. The CDR3 length is 15 residues. Germline V lookup: CDR1 SEHNR, CDR2 FQNEAQ (reference sequence). CDR3 amino acids: CASNFDRGRQETQYF. CDR3 coding DNA: TGTGCCAGCAACTTCGACAGGGGAAGACAAGAGACCCAGTACTTC. Together with reference TRBV7-9 and TRBJ2-5, the CDR3 gives the full variable domain: DTGVSQNPRHKITKRGQNVTFRCDPISEHNRLYWYRQTLGQGPEFLTYFQNEAQLEKSRLLSDRFSAERPKGSFSTLEIQRTEQGDSAMYLCASNFDRGRQETQYFGPGTRLLVL.

The chain links TRBV20-1 to TRBJ2-4; D might be TRBD1 or TRBD2, each matching 5 bases. The CDR3 is 11 residues long. V lost 6 bases to trimming and J lost 14 bases, with 17 bases between them. Germline V gene data show CDR1 as DFQATT and CDR2 as SNEGSKA (reference sequence). CDR3 in amino acids: CSASKPGREYF. In DNA, the CDR3 is TGCAGTGCGAGTAAACCGGGACGGGAGTACTTC.

This chain joins TRBV5-6 and TRBJ1-5; possible D gene TRBD1, 6 bases. Germline loops: CDR1 SGHDT, CDR2 YYEEEE. The ends were cut back, 2 bases at V and 3 bases at J, with 15 bases in the middle. The CDR3 covers 16 residues. In DNA form, the CDR3 reads TGTGCCAGCAGCTTTAGGGGAATGGGGGCCAATCAGCCCCAGCATTTT. It is translated as CASSFRGMGANQPQHF.